The rows below give T cell receptor beta chains drawn from one sample of a study of blood T cell repertoires in COVID-19. Sequencing was performed with immunoSEQ multiplex PCR; in TCRdb, only in-frame clones are kept and a portion is missing. The sample has 120,000 or so clones; 85% to 90% are singletons. Material: peripheral blood. The source of these receptors is a woman aged 45 to 65 with active or convalescent COVID-19. CDR3s include the opening cysteine and the closing phenylalanine or tryptophan. Fields, in order: clone size, D gene, V gene, J gene, CDR3 protein, CDR3 DNA. The D gene is left open where the match is weak. Some rows mark clone size as missing; the rest say once, few, many or name a class of expanded clone.

NA	NA	TRBV5-1	TRBJ2-1	CASSLWANNEQFF	TGCGCCAGCAGCTTGTGGGCTAATAACGAGCAGTTCTTC
NA	NA	TRBV28	TRBJ2-5	CASSRSTGYQETQYF	TGTGCCAGCAGCCGTTCTACAGGGTACCAAGAGACCCAGTACTTC
NA	TRBD2	TRBV4-3	TRBJ2-2	CASSQGPQREAKRELFF	TGCGCCAGCAGCCAAGGGCCCCAGCGGGAGGCTAAGAGGGAGCTGTTTTTT
NA	TRBD2	TRBV4-1	TRBJ2-5	CASSQTGLMYQETQYF	TGCGCCAGCAGCCAAACGGGACTAATGTACCAAGAGACCCAGTACTTC
NA	TRBD1	TRBV3-1/TRBV3-2	TRBJ1-4	CASSLKGGSTNEKLFF	TGTGCCAGCAGCCTAAAAGGGGGCTCAACTAATGAAAAACTGTTTTTT
NA	TRBD1	TRBV24-1	TRBJ1-4	CATSDPGTGNEKLFF	TGTGCCACCAGTGATCCCGGGACAGGGAATGAAAAACTGTTTTTT
NA	TRBD2	TRBV11-2	TRBJ2-7	CASSLRRGTSILPEQYF	TGTGCCAGCAGCTTAAGGAGGGGGACTAGCATCCTTCCCGAGCAGTACTTC
NA	NA	TRBV7-8	TRBJ1-4	CASSLIIGTKNEKLFF	TGTGCCAGCAGCCTAATCATTGGCACTAAAAATGAAAAACTGTTTTTT
NA	TRBD1	TRBV18	TRBJ1-2	CASSPRDSWGYTF	TGTGCCAGCTCACCGAGGGACAGTTGGGGCTACACCTTC
NA	NA	TRBV6-6	TRBJ1-1	CASSLGPTTEAFF	TGTGCCAGCAGTCTGGGCCCGACCACTGAAGCTTTCTTT
once	TRBD1	TRBV5-4	TRBJ1-1	CAHTRQGGSEAFF	TGTGCCCATACCCGACAGGGAGGCTCTGAAGCTTTCTTT
once	TRBD2	TRBV2	TRBJ2-1	CASTSGTEQFF	TGTGCCAGCACTAGCGGCACCGAGCAGTTCTTC
few	NA	TRBV7-9	TRBJ2-2	CASSLAGGLPGELFF	TGTGCCAGCAGCTTAGCGGGAGGATTACCCGGGGAGCTGTTTTTT
NA	NA	TRBV14	TRBJ1-1	CASSRETANTEAFF	TGTGCCAGCAGCCGAGAGACAGCAAACACTGAAGCTTTCTTT
NA	NA	TRBV7-3	TRBJ2-3	CASSPDPGADTQYF	TGTGCCAGCAGTCCCGACCCCGGAGCAGATACGCAGTATTTT
NA	NA	TRBV6-5	TRBJ2-3	CASRTGVGDTQYF	TGTGCCAGCAGGACGGGAGTGGGAGATACGCAGTATTTT
NA	TRBD2	TRBV28	TRBJ2-1	CASSVSGSFKNEQFF	TGTGCCAGCAGTGTTAGCGGGAGTTTTAAAAATGAGCAGTTCTTC
NA	TRBD2	TRBV11-2	TRBJ2-1	CASSSPEGSGYRYEQFF	TGTGCCAGCAGCTCCCCAGAGGGTAGCGGGTATCGCTATGAGCAGTTCTTC
NA	NA	TRBV15	TRBJ1-2	CATSREGGNGYTF	TGTGCCACCAGCAGAGAGGGCGGGAATGGCTACACCTTC
NA	NA	TRBV4-2	TRBJ2-7	CASSLFGGGGFYEQYF	TGTGCCAGCAGCCTGTTTGGGGGAGGCGGATTTTACGAGCAGTACTTC
NA	TRBD2	TRBV6-6	TRBJ2-3	CASRGNPGTTTDTQYF	TGTGCCAGCAGGGGGAACCCCGGGACTACCACAGATACGCAGTATTTT
NA	NA	TRBV7-9	TRBJ2-6	CASSLGQAYVLTF	TGTGCCAGCAGCTTAGGACAGGCCTACGTCCTGACTTTC
NA	NA	TRBV5-6	TRBJ2-1	CASIAGLVSYNEQFF	TGTGCCAGCATCGCTGGTCTAGTTTCCTACAATGAGCAGTTCTTC
NA	NA	TRBV15	TRBJ2-7	CATSRDVPSSYEQYF	TGTGCCACCAGCAGAGATGTTCCGAGCTCCTACGAGCAGTACTTC
once	NA	TRBV5-1	TRBJ2-2	CASSRDTNTGELFF	TGCGCCAGCAGCCGGGACACGAACACCGGGGAGCTGTTTTTT
NA	TRBD1	TRBV28	TRBJ1-5	CASREQGANQPQHF	TGTGCCAGCAGAGAACAGGGGGCGAATCAGCCCCAGCATTTT
NA	NA	TRBV5-8	TRBJ1-2	CASSLTDHGYTF	TGTGCCAGCAGCTTGACAGACCATGGCTACACCTTC
NA	NA	TRBV18	TRBJ1-5	CASSPGFLTASNQPQHF	TGTGCCAGCTCACCAGGGTTTCTGACAGCTAGCAATCAGCCCCAGCATTTT
NA	TRBD2	TRBV5-4	TRBJ2-5	CASSLTGGEETQYF	TGTGCCAGCAGCCTAACGGGAGGCGAAGAGACCCAGTACTTC
once	NA	TRBV3-1/TRBV3-2	TRBJ2-3	CASSQRVDTQYF	TGTGCCAGCAGCCAAAGAGTGGATACGCAGTATTTT
NA	NA	TRBV19	TRBJ2-1	CASSSSARPYNEQFF	TGTGCCAGTAGCTCTAGCGCCCGGCCTTACAATGAGCAGTTCTTC
NA	NA	TRBV7-8	TRBJ1-5	CASSFEMNQPQHF	TGTGCCAGCAGCTTTGAGATGAATCAGCCCCAGCATTTT
once	TRBD2	TRBV30	TRBJ2-1	CAWSIDLPGTSGSNEQFF	TGTGCCTGGAGTATCGACCTCCCCGGGACTAGCGGGAGTAATGAGCAGTTCTTC
NA	NA	TRBV5-1	TRBJ2-3	CASSLGVSTDTQYF	TGCGCCAGCAGCTTAGGGGTTAGCACAGATACGCAGTATTTT
NA	TRBD1	TRBV9	TRBJ2-5	CASSADRGQETQYF	TGTGCCAGCAGCGCCGACAGGGGGCAAGAGACCCAGTACTTC
NA	NA	TRBV20-1	TRBJ2-7	CSASSGSYEQYF	TGCAGTGCTAGTTCGGGCTCCTACGAGCAGTACTTC
NA	NA	TRBV6-5	TRBJ1-1	CASSYGGSATEAFF	TGTGCCAGCAGTTACGGCGGGTCGGCCACTGAAGCTTTCTTT